This TCR beta chain was obtained from a study of blood T cells in healthy people across ages. Study as a whole: When template switching was applied, about one barcoded beta molecule was captured per two T cells.

The people who gave samples were healthy Caucasians from Russia, aged roughly 6 to 100. Germline-derived CDR1 and CDR2 are SGHTA and FQGNSA. The CDR3 runs 12 residues. V shed 1 base and J shed 12 bases, with 11 bases lying between them. A J-beta primer mix and a sample-barcoded 5' primer were used in a second PCR of about 7 to 12 cycles. Each of the samples gave a minimum of 2.5 million paired-end reads that contained CDR3. TCRdb independently ran MiXCR on the 5' RACE reads; one entry per CDR3 protein. The sample lists hundreds of thousands of distinct CDR3 sequences, around 32% occurring once. The clonotype comes from an elderly woman in good health. Sequences were obtained from blood. The chain combines TRBV7-2 with TRBJ2-3; D gene unclear. This CDR3 reads CASSLGFTDQYF. DNA for the CDR3: TGTGCCAGCAGCTTAGGTTTCACGGATCAGTATTTT. The complete variable domain, with remaining parts taken from reference TRBV7-2 and TRBJ2-3, reads GAGVSQSPSNKVTEKGKDVELRCDPISGHTALYWYRQSLGQGLEFLIYFQGNSAPDKSGLPSDRFSAERTGGSVSTLTIQRTQQEDSAVYLCASSLGFTDQYFGPGTRLTVL.